The rows below give T cell receptor beta chains drawn from one sample of a study of T-cell memory formation after mild COVID-19. TCRdb analysed the 5' RACE reads with MiXCR anew, one entry per CDR3 protein. Among 500,000 to 650,000 distinct CDR3 sequences, about a fifth were seen once, and the ten largest hold 7% to 9%. The sequencing input was PBMCs or a T cell subset sorted from them (not recorded which). These receptors were collected from an adult woman who had mild COVID-19 (a few samples of this study predate the infection). Cell type and time point are not known. The CDR3 runs from the conserved cysteine through the conserved F or W. The order of the fields is D gene, clone size, J gene, V gene, CDR3 protein, CDR3 DNA. A D gene is named only where the DNA matches it firmly. Part of the rows lack a size; the others show once, few, many or a class for expanded clones.

D gene: TRBD1; clone size: few; J gene: TRBJ1-4; V gene: TRBV5-6; CDR3 protein: CASSWGQGIPGLTNEKLFF; CDR3 DNA: TGTGCCAGCAGCTGGGGACAGGGGATCCCCGGCTTGACTAATGAAAAACTGTTTTTT
D gene: TRBD1; clone size: -; J gene: TRBJ1-1; V gene: TRBV12-3/TRBV12-4; CDR3 protein: CASRRQGTPNTEAFF; CDR3 DNA: TGTGCCAGCAGACGACAGGGTACCCCGAACACTGAAGCTTTCTTT
D gene: -; clone size: -; J gene: TRBJ2-7; V gene: TRBV19; CDR3 protein: CATRRGEQYF; CDR3 DNA: TGTGCCACCAGGAGGGGAGAGCAGTACTTC
D gene: TRBD2; clone size: few; J gene: TRBJ2-1; V gene: TRBV29-1; CDR3 protein: CVGLGPYNEQFF; CDR3 DNA: TGTGTGGGACTAGGCCCCTACAATGAGCAGTTCTTC
D gene: TRBD1; clone size: many; J gene: TRBJ2-5; V gene: TRBV12-3/TRBV12-4; CDR3 protein: CASSGQGRETQYF; CDR3 DNA: TGTGCCAGCAGTGGACAGGGCCGGGAGACCCAGTACTTC
D gene: -; clone size: -; J gene: TRBJ2-1; V gene: TRBV6-5; CDR3 protein: CASSYYGTAGRVEQFF; CDR3 DNA: TGTGCCAGCAGTTACTACGGGACTGCAGGACGCGTTGAGCAGTTCTTC
D gene: -; clone size: many; J gene: TRBJ2-2; V gene: TRBV6-2/TRBV6-3; CDR3 protein: CASSPPPGELFF; CDR3 DNA: TGTGCCAGCAGCCCCCCCCCCGGGGAGCTGTTTTTT
D gene: TRBD2; clone size: -; J gene: TRBJ2-5; V gene: TRBV29-1; CDR3 protein: CSVGGGMETQYF; CDR3 DNA: TGCAGCGTTGGGGGGGGGATGGAGACCCAGTACTTC
D gene: -; clone size: few; J gene: TRBJ1-3; V gene: TRBV7-2; CDR3 protein: CASSLAGGSGNTIYF; CDR3 DNA: TGTGCCAGCAGCTTGGCGGGGGGCTCTGGAAACACCATATATTTT
D gene: -; clone size: few; J gene: TRBJ1-5; V gene: TRBV5-6; CDR3 protein: CASSLERGNQPQHF; CDR3 DNA: TGTGCCAGCAGCTTGGAACGGGGAAATCAGCCCCAGCATTTT
D gene: -; clone size: many; J gene: TRBJ1-1; V gene: TRBV10-3; CDR3 protein: CAISEQGSSTEAFF; CDR3 DNA: TGTGCCATCAGTGAGCAGGGAAGTAGCACTGAAGCTTTCTTT
D gene: TRBD2; clone size: few; J gene: TRBJ2-1; V gene: TRBV24-1; CDR3 protein: CATSDLGREEQFF; CDR3 DNA: TGTGCCACCAGTGATTTAGGGCGGGAGGAACAGTTCTTC
D gene: -; clone size: -; J gene: TRBJ2-5; V gene: TRBV14; CDR3 protein: CASSQEGGLQETQYF; CDR3 DNA: TGTGCCAGCAGCCAAGAAGGAGGACTTCAAGAGACCCAGTACTTC
D gene: TRBD1; clone size: many; J gene: TRBJ2-7; V gene: TRBV7-8; CDR3 protein: CASSLGDRTILSYEQYF; CDR3 DNA: TGTGCCAGCAGCTTAGGGGACAGAACAATCCTTTCCTACGAGCAGTACTTC
D gene: -; clone size: few; J gene: TRBJ1-1; V gene: TRBV20-1; CDR3 protein: CSARDGRTVSNTEAFF; CDR3 DNA: TGCAGTGCTAGAGATGGGCGCACAGTTTCTAACACTGAAGCTTTCTTT
D gene: -; clone size: few; J gene: TRBJ2-7; V gene: TRBV12-3/TRBV12-4; CDR3 protein: CASSLGGKQYF; CDR3 DNA: TGTGCCAGCAGTTTAGGTGGGAAGCAGTACTTC
D gene: TRBD1; clone size: few; J gene: TRBJ2-7; V gene: TRBV7-7; CDR3 protein: CASSYAKGTVYEQYF; CDR3 DNA: TGTGCTAGCAGCTATGCCAAAGGGACAGTTTACGAGCAGTACTTC
D gene: TRBD2; clone size: -; J gene: TRBJ2-4; V gene: TRBV29-1; CDR3 protein: CSVDRGVDKNIQYF; CDR3 DNA: TGCAGCGTTGACCGGGGGGTTGACAAAAACATTCAGTACTTC
D gene: TRBD2; clone size: -; J gene: TRBJ2-7; V gene: TRBV7-2; CDR3 protein: CASSHRLAGGSEQYF; CDR3 DNA: TGTGCCAGCAGTCACAGACTAGCGGGAGGGAGCGAGCAGTACTTC
D gene: -; clone size: many; J gene: TRBJ2-2; V gene: TRBV5-1; CDR3 protein: CASSLGPTRKNTGELFF; CDR3 DNA: TGCGCCAGCAGCTTGGGGCCGACGCGGAAGAACACCGGGGAGCTGTTTTTT